These T cell receptor beta chains were read from a single sample in a study of Ad26.COV2.S vaccination and SARS-CoV-2 variants. Profiled with immunoSEQ multiplex PCR; TCRdb holds only in-frame clones, not every one. The table records about 440,000 clones, around 90% of them present only once. Here the sequenced sample was peripheral blood, taken in a trial of Ad26.COV2.S vaccine versus placebo. The receptors here all came from a person between 18 and 60 years old who received the Ad26.COV2.S COVID-19 vaccine or a placebo. Each CDR3 is given with its conserved first and last residue. A D gene is named only where the DNA matches it firmly. Clone sizes are given selectively: once, few, many, or a class where the clone is expanded.

v_call: TRBV6-5; clone_size: NA; j_call: TRBJ2-7; d_call: TRBD1; cdr3_length: 13; cdr3_aa: CASRTGGAYEQYF
v_call: TRBV7-2; clone_size: NA; j_call: TRBJ1-3; d_call: NA; cdr3_length: 15; cdr3_aa: CASSLRGGGLDTIYF
v_call: TRBV9; clone_size: NA; j_call: TRBJ2-1; d_call: NA; cdr3_length: 15; cdr3_aa: CASSADGTTYNEQFF
v_call: TRBV3-1/TRBV3-2; clone_size: once; j_call: TRBJ1-6; d_call: NA; cdr3_length: 14; cdr3_aa: CASSPSSNNSPLHF
v_call: TRBV27; clone_size: NA; j_call: TRBJ1-1; d_call: TRBD1; cdr3_length: 14; cdr3_aa: CASSKGTGNTEAFF
v_call: TRBV5-4; clone_size: NA; j_call: TRBJ2-7; d_call: TRBD1; cdr3_length: 17; cdr3_aa: CASSSDPGTGLVYEQYF
v_call: TRBV28; clone_size: NA; j_call: TRBJ1-4; d_call: NA; cdr3_length: 16; cdr3_aa: CASSPERTRSAIELFF
v_call: TRBV6-7; clone_size: NA; j_call: TRBJ2-1; d_call: NA; cdr3_length: 19; cdr3_aa: CASRGTPGLPYSSYNEQFF
v_call: TRBV15; clone_size: NA; j_call: TRBJ2-2; d_call: NA; cdr3_length: 14; cdr3_aa: CATSRDLGGGELFF
v_call: TRBV29-1; clone_size: NA; j_call: TRBJ2-7; d_call: NA; cdr3_length: 12; cdr3_aa: CSVALAGYEQYF
v_call: TRBV21-1; clone_size: NA; j_call: TRBJ2-1; d_call: NA; cdr3_length: 14; cdr3_aa: CASSKEGSRNEQFF
v_call: TRBV3-1/TRBV3-2; clone_size: NA; j_call: TRBJ2-1; d_call: NA; cdr3_length: 15; cdr3_aa: CASSQGTASYNEQFF
v_call: TRBV27; clone_size: NA; j_call: TRBJ2-1; d_call: TRBD2; cdr3_length: 18; cdr3_aa: CASSTPPLAGGPYNEQFF
v_call: TRBV9; clone_size: NA; j_call: TRBJ1-2; d_call: TRBD1; cdr3_length: 12; cdr3_aa: CASSVVTGGYTF
v_call: TRBV5-1; clone_size: NA; j_call: TRBJ1-2; d_call: NA; cdr3_length: 17; cdr3_aa: CASSLGPGALANYGYTF
v_call: TRBV7-2; clone_size: NA; j_call: TRBJ1-1; d_call: TRBD1; cdr3_length: 13; cdr3_aa: CASSSGQGSEAFF
v_call: TRBV6-5; clone_size: few; j_call: TRBJ1-5; d_call: NA; cdr3_length: 14; cdr3_aa: CASSRESGNQPQHF
v_call: TRBV4-3; clone_size: NA; j_call: TRBJ2-3; d_call: TRBD2; cdr3_length: 17; cdr3_aa: CASSQEGGGTSMDTQYF
v_call: TRBV13; clone_size: once; j_call: TRBJ2-7; d_call: TRBD1; cdr3_length: 15; cdr3_aa: CASSFPGTGSYEQYF
v_call: TRBV7-9; clone_size: NA; j_call: TRBJ1-1; d_call: NA; cdr3_length: 11; cdr3_aa: CASSLGLGAFF
v_call: TRBV6-5; clone_size: NA; j_call: TRBJ2-3; d_call: NA; cdr3_length: 14; cdr3_aa: CASSYGDSTDTQYF
v_call: TRBV28; clone_size: NA; j_call: TRBJ1-1; d_call: TRBD1; cdr3_length: 15; cdr3_aa: CASSAPSTGHTEAFF
v_call: TRBV2; clone_size: NA; j_call: TRBJ2-1; d_call: TRBD2; cdr3_length: 16; cdr3_aa: CASSIRTGTSGNEQFF
v_call: TRBV3-1/TRBV3-2; clone_size: once; j_call: TRBJ2-6; d_call: TRBD2; cdr3_length: 18; cdr3_aa: CASSQPRGGTSGANVLTF
v_call: TRBV6-2/TRBV6-3; clone_size: NA; j_call: TRBJ2-7; d_call: TRBD2; cdr3_length: 16; cdr3_aa: CASSPGLAGGSYEQYF
v_call: TRBV5-4; clone_size: once; j_call: TRBJ2-5; d_call: NA; cdr3_length: 17; cdr3_aa: CASSLSPWLSDQETQYF
v_call: TRBV27; clone_size: NA; j_call: TRBJ1-3; d_call: TRBD1; cdr3_length: 15; cdr3_aa: CASRPGGSSGNTIYF
v_call: TRBV18; clone_size: once; j_call: TRBJ2-3; d_call: NA; cdr3_length: 12; cdr3_aa: CASSPRTDTQYF